This T cell receptor (beta chain) was observed in a study of response to subunit inactivated influenza vaccine. This clonotype was observed many times. Its antigen is unidentified. TCRdb recomputed calls from the RT-PCR reads with MiXCR, one row per CDR3 protein. The sample lists about 480,000 distinct CDR3 sequences, approximately 12% occurring once. Study results and caveats: The study's authors posited that every seasonal influenza vaccination enlists few new T cells.

The CDR3 length is 17 residues. Germline assignment: CDR1 SGHTA and CDR2 FQGTGA. V lost 3 bases to trimming and J lost 9 bases; unmatched junction nucleotides: 11. Here the sequenced sample was PBMCs from blood, taken about 6 weeks after vaccination. The rearrangement joins TRBV7-3 to TRBJ2-1, with 13 bases aligning to TRBD2. The sequence was obtained from a man aged 50 or older who received an inactivated influenza vaccine. This CDR3 is CASSLTSGRTRPTEQFF. CDR3 in DNA: TGTGCCAGCAGCTTGACTAGCGGGAGGACTAGACCAACTGAGCAGTTCTTC.